This entry features one TCR beta chain sequence. Its recognized antigen is unknown. The input lacks base qualities; no much larger clone sits a single base away. TCRbeta CDR3 regions were amplified from genomic DNA by means of the immunoSEQ Assay, a bias-controlled multiplex PCR. The source study handled its data this way. The number of nucleated cells in each sample was estimated by amplification of reference gene primers within the assay. To quantify the absolute abundance of each unique TCRbeta CDR3 rearrangement, sequence reads were collapsed and filtered. For each sample, productive Simpson clonality was calculated as the square root of Simpson's diversity index over productive rearrangements. TCRdb re-hosts the immuneACCESS table, in-frame sequences only. Its copies lack some clones; in the studies checked, an unresolved V gene accounts for under half of them, and the cause for the rest is not known. That table supplies the V and J calls and clone size; D and trimming were determined from the DNA. The table for this sample lists roughly 59,000 clones; about four fifths of them were counted only once. The ten largest make up 6% to 7% of the sample.

These data come from a study of blood T cell repertoires in COVID-19 (dated by TCRdb to between 2020 and 2021). Describing the broader study: Collaborator samples came from the United States, Italy and Spain and covered acute and convalescent phases of COVID-19. The prospective study material was composed of cDNA or gDNA derived from T cells, B-cell-depleted T cells, or PBMCs. Nearly every sample came with metadata listing a de-identified subject ID, COVID-19 status, age in years and sex. The repertoires were made available in a free public database intended to serve as a resource for research on the immune response to SARS-CoV-2. Where available, HLA class I and class II types were taken from metadata supplied by the sample provider and were not determined by assay-based typing. The samples were drawn from two sources: the first 160 participants of the ongoing ImmuneRACE study, and 950 to 1,500 subjects contributed by 6 global collaborators. Subjects who had been exposed to COVID-19, were actively infected with it, or had recovered from it provided the deeply sampled blood TCRbeta repertoires that made up the dataset.

Results and caveats for the whole study, not just this receptor: The amount of clinical and demographic metadata varied by source and participant and was provided uncurated.

Collaborating institutions collected whole blood in K2EDTA tubes following their own protocols. For TCRbeta analysis, collaborators shipped samples as frozen whole blood, isolated PBMCs, or DNA extracted from either of those sample types. The specimen was peripheral blood. This TCR was recovered from a woman between 45 and 60 years old with active or convalescent COVID-19.

The CDR3 is CASRNSGDEQFF. The nucleotides read TGTGCCAGCAGAAATAGCGGGGATGAGCAGTTCTTC. This chain joins TRBV6-5 to TRBJ2-1; a stretch of 8 junction bases matches TRBD2. For CDR1 and CDR2, the germline V gene lists MNHEY and SVGAGI. Reading from cysteine to phenylalanine, the CDR3 counts 12 amino acids. Just the 36-base CDR3 DNA is kept, in frame starting at base 1. From V the trimming removes 6 bases and from J it removes 8 bases, while the gene matches leave 3 bases of the junction unaccounted for.